Below, 13 T cell receptor beta chains from the same sample are listed, as sequenced in a study of CD8+CD57+ T cells in acquired aplastic anemia. TCR beta VDJ combinations and CDR3 sequences were profiled from genomic DNA. TCRdb reprocessed the reads via MiXCR and lists one record per CDR3 protein. The sample lists 75,000 to 90,000 distinct CDR3 sequences, approximately 45% occurring once. Input material: sorted CD4+, CD8+, or CD8+CD57+ T cells (not recorded which) from PBMCs. The receptors shown here come from a human donor in good health, serving as a control.

This clonotype occurred many times. The chain uses TRBV29-1 and TRBJ2-1; D could derive from TRBD1 or TRBD2 (7 bases each). The CDR3 spans 13 residues. The germline gives CDR1 SQVTM, CDR2 ANQGSEA. The V gene lost 7 bases and the J gene lost 6 bases, with 16 bases spanning the gap. CDR3: CSAPLRGGNEQFF. CDR3 DNA sequence: TGCAGCGCTCCCCTCAGGGGGGGCAATGAGCAGTTCTTC.

There are many counts of this clonotype. The V call is TRBV9, the J call TRBJ1-1; 7 bases map to TRBD1. The V gene end was trimmed by 3 bases and the J gene end by 0 bases; junction bases not matched to a gene: 2. Germline V lookup: CDR1 SGDLS, CDR2 YYNGEE. This CDR3 has 14 residues. The CDR3 DNA is TGTGCCAGCAGCGAAGGACAGGTGAACACTGAAGCTTTCTTT. Its translation: CASSEGQVNTEAFF.

V usage is TRBV10-3 and J usage is TRBJ2-2; TRBD1 or TRBD2 may be the D gene (6 bases each). The V gene lost 8 bases and the J gene lost 1 base, with 11 bases spanning the gap. Germline assignment: CDR1 ENHRY and CDR2 SYGVKD. The CDR3 runs to 14 residues. Here the CDR3 DNA reads TGTGCCATCTTGGGGGGCCAGAACACCGGGGAGCTGTTTTTT. This sequence encodes CAILGGQNTGELFF.

This clonotype was detected many times. V is TRBV24-1 and J is TRBJ2-2; 10 bases match TRBD1. J lost 6 bases, V lost 4 bases, and 7 bases had no gene match. This CDR3 has 16 amino acids. The germline gives CDR1 KGHDR, CDR2 SFDVKD. The CDR3 sequence: CATSEGDRGFAGELFF. The CDR3 nucleotides read TGTGCCACCAGTGAAGGGGACAGGGGATTTGCCGGGGAGCTGTTTTTT.

This chain connects TRBV6-5 to TRBJ2-6, with D possibly being TRBD2 (5 bases). V was cut by 2 bases and J by 1 base, with 6 bases left in between. This CDR3 comprises 15 residues. Germline V gene data show CDR1 as MNHEY and CDR2 as SVGAGI. The CDR3 loop reads CASSYGGSGANVLTF. The CDR3 region has the DNA TGTGCCAGCAGTTACGGAGGTTCTGGGGCCAACGTCCTGACTTTC.

This chain links TRBV15 with TRBJ1-6, with TRBD1 identical over 8 bases. Germline V lookup: CDR1 LNHNV, CDR2 YYDKDF (reference sequence). V lost 2 bases to trimming and J lost 4 bases; unmatched junction nucleotides: 1. The CDR3 contains 15 residues. For the CDR3, the DNA is TGTGCCACCAGCAGAAGGACAGGGTATAATTCACCCCTCCACTTT. Residues: CATSRRTGYNSPLHF.

The V and J genes are TRBV28 and TRBJ1-6, with unresolved D. Trimming removed 5 bases at V and 11 bases at J, with 19 bases between. This CDR3 comprises 15 residues. The V gene's germline CDR1 is MDHEN and CDR2 SYDVKM. In DNA form, the CDR3 reads TGTGCCAGCAGTGGGCCAGCAGGTGATTTTGCACCCCTCCACTTT. Translation: CASSGPAGDFAPLHF.

This clonotype was recorded many times. The chain links TRBV11-3 to TRBJ2-7, with D uncertain. Per germline, CDR1 SGHNT and CDR2 YENEEA. The CDR3 loop spans 14 amino acids. V was shortened by 4 bases and J by 3 bases, with 13 bases between the two germline ends. CDR3 DNA: TGTGCCAGCAGCTCACCCGGCAGTTTCTACGAGCAGTACTTC. Residues: CASSSPGSFYEQYF.

This clonotype was recorded at least ten times. The chain is built from TRBV7-9 and TRBJ1-2; unclear D gene. This CDR3 comprises 13 residues. V was shortened by 5 bases and J by 4 bases, with 11 bases between the two germline ends. Per germline, CDR1 SEHNR and CDR2 FQNEAQ (reference sequence). CDR3 residues: CASSHTRPYGYTF. In DNA form, the CDR3 reads TGTGCCAGCAGCCATACAAGACCCTATGGCTACACCTTC. The variable domain in full, completed from reference TRBV7-9 and TRBJ1-2, reads DTGVSQNPRHKITKRGQNVTFRCDPISEHNRLYWYRQTLGQGPEFLTYFQNEAQLEKSRLLSDRFSAERPKGSFSTLEIQRTEQGDSAMYLCASSHTRPYGYTFGSGTRLTVV.

The chain uses TRBV2 and TRBJ1-6, with D perhaps TRBD1 (6 bases). CDR3 length: 14 residues. V dropped 10 bases and J dropped 8 bases, with 18 bases sitting between them. Germline CDR1 SNHLY, CDR2 FYNNEI. The CDR3 nucleotides are TGTGCCACCGGGAGGAGAGGGGGGGATTCACCCCTCCACTTT. Protein: CATGRRGGDSPLHF.

This clonotype was picked up many times. The V and J genes are TRBV7-2 and TRBJ2-7; no definite D call. The V gene's germline CDR1 is SGHTA and CDR2 FQGNSA. The V end lost 3 bases, the J end lost 2 bases, and 8 bases lay between the germline ends. This CDR3 is 13 amino acids long. The CDR3 bases are TGTGCCAGCAGCTTCTTCCCAGCCTACGAGCAGTACTTC. Its protein is CASSFFPAYEQYF.

There are a few counts of this clonotype. This rearrangement joins TRBV12-3 or TRBV12-4 to TRBJ1-3; D uncertain. There are 14 residues in the CDR3. The V and J ends lost 0 bases and 4 bases respectively, with 7 bases between them. CDR3: CASSLASVGNTIYF. CDR3 nucleotide sequence: TGTGCCAGCAGTTTAGCGAGTGTAGGAAACACCATATATTTT.

This chain links TRBV25-1 with TRBJ1-1; possible D gene TRBD1, 6 bases. CDR1 MGHDK and CDR2 SYGVNS come from the germline V gene. The CDR3 loop spans 14 amino acids. Trimming shortened V by 2 bases and J by 9 bases, and 16 bases separated the two germline ends. The CDR3 protein is CASSEVGTLGKAFF. The CDR3, as DNA: TGTGCCAGCAGTGAAGTCGGGACACTCGGAAAAGCTTTCTTT.